The 32 T cell receptor beta chains below come from one sample, sequenced in a study of shared clonotypes between healthy human individuals. CD45RO-negative, CCR7-positively selected cells formed the naive CD8 fraction, excluding terminally differentiated effector memory CD45RA+ cells. Repertoires were generated with immunoSEQ multiplex PCR, while TCRdb's copy carries only in-frame clones and drops some. The sample has about 580,000 clones, roughly 98% seen once; the top ten hold more than 0.3%. Input material: naive CD8+ T cells sorted from blood. Receptor source: a man aged 25 to 40 in good health.

This clone was found once. This chain links TRBV11-3 with TRBJ2-7; TRBD2 matches at 13 bases. CDR1 and CDR2 from the germline V gene are SGHNT and YENEEA. The CDR3 totals 15 residues. The J segment lost 5 bases and the V segment lost 1 base, leaving 2 bases of the junction unmatched. The CDR3 nucleotides are TGTGCCAGCAGCTTAGGTGGACTAGCGGGAGACGAGCAGTACTTC. Translating it yields CASSLGGLAGDEQYF.

The chain recombines TRBV7-9 with TRBJ2-5, with 7 bases matching TRBD2. V shed 1 base and J 1 base; nucleotides not matched to a gene: 6. The germline CDR1 and CDR2 sequences are SEHNR and FQNEAQ (reference sequence). The length of the CDR3 is 16 residues. CDR3 nucleotide sequence: TGTGCCAGCAGCTTAGACCAAGCGGGATTCCAAGAGACCCAGTACTTC. Its translation is CASSLDQAGFQETQYF.

The V and J genes are TRBV7-7 and TRBJ2-7, with D unclear. Germline V gene data show CDR1 as SSHAT and CDR2 as FNYEAQ (reference sequence). The CDR3 loop spans 14 amino acids. Trimming shortened V by 5 bases and J by 3 bases, and 14 bases separated the two germline ends. For the CDR3, the DNA is TGTGCCAGCAGCCTAAATGTGGCGGACTACGAGCAGTACTTC. This gives the protein CASSLNVADYEQYF.

This clone was observed a single time. The chain employs TRBV7-9 and TRBJ1-5; possibly TRBD1 for D (5 bases). Germline-derived CDR1 and CDR2 are SEHNR and FQNEAQ (reference sequence). The CDR3 is made up of 16 amino acids. V lost 2 bases to trimming and J lost 7 bases, with 18 bases between them. The CDR3 loop reads CASSLQAGRNRQPQHF. The CDR3 DNA reads as TGTGCCAGCAGCTTACAGGCAGGGAGAAATCGCCAGCCCCAGCATTTT.

V usage is TRBV4-1 and J usage is TRBJ2-2; 9 bases map to TRBD1. The CDR3 loop spans 14 amino acids. Looked up from germline, CDR1 is MGHRA and CDR2 is YSYEKL. V trimming: 6 bases; J trimming: 4 bases; junction bases outside the gene matches: 3. CDR3 in DNA: TGCGCCAGCAGGAGACAGGGGGTCACCGGGGAGCTGTTTTTT. Translated, it gives CASRRQGVTGELFF.

In this sample, this clone turned up once. The rearrangement joins TRBV27 to TRBJ2-7; TRBD2 agrees at 13 bases. With 1 base clipped from V and 3 bases from J, the junction kept 3 bases outside the gene matches. Germline CDR1 reads MNHEY; CDR2 reads SMNVEV (reference sequence). CDR3 length equals 16 residues. CDR3 loop: CASSLLGTSGIYEQYF. CDR3 nucleotides: TGTGCCAGCAGTTTATTGGGGACTAGCGGGATCTACGAGCAGTACTTC.

This rearrangement joins TRBV2 to TRBJ1-1; D unresolved. V lost 7 bases and J 7 bases, leaving 7 bases between the germline ends. The CDR3 length is 10 residues. Germline V gene sequence: CDR1 SNHLY, CDR2 FYNNEI. The CDR3 sequence: CASITGEAFF. Written as DNA, the CDR3 is TGTGCCAGCATTACGGGTGAAGCTTTCTTT.

V and J are TRBV7-8 and TRBJ2-3; 8 bases match TRBD2. The CDR3 spans 19 residues. Looked up from germline, CDR1 is SGHVS and CDR2 is FQNEAQ. V dropped 2 bases and J dropped 8; count of bases not matched to a gene: 21. CDR3 residues: CASSLPPIAGISLRGTQYF. The CDR3 nucleotides are TGTGCCAGCAGCTTACCCCCAATAGCGGGAATATCTCTCCGGGGTACGCAGTATTTT.

The V gene is TRBV4-1, the J gene TRBJ2-7; D assignment may be TRBD1 or TRBD2 (5 bases each). CDR1 MGHRA and CDR2 YSYEKL come from the germline V gene. Trimming removed 4 bases at V and 5 bases at J, with 12 bases between. The CDR3 has 13 amino acids. CDR3 in DNA: TGCGCCAGCAGCCTCATCCGGGGCGACGAGCAGTACTTC. As protein: CASSLIRGDEQYF.

J is TRBJ2-1 and V is TRBV6-5; D possibly corresponds to TRBD2 (5 bases). This CDR3 comprises 13 residues. The V gene's germline CDR1 is MNHEY and CDR2 SVGAGI. The V gene lost 6 bases and the J gene lost 7 bases, with 13 bases spanning the gap. DNA of the CDR3: TGTGCCAGCAGGGGAGTTATAAATAATGAGCAGTTCTTC. Translation: CASRGVINNEQFF.

The chain couples TRBV5-3 to TRBJ1-5; 9 bases line up with TRBD1. TRBV5-3 is an ORF, with its function uncertain. The CDR3 contains 15 residues. V shed 4 bases and J 4 bases; nucleotides not matched to a gene: 6. CDR3 sequence reads: CARSRPDRGNQPQHF. CDR3 in DNA: TGTGCCAGAAGCCGCCCGGACAGGGGAAATCAGCCCCAGCATTTT.

V is TRBV27 and J is TRBJ2-1, with 16 nucleotides matching TRBD2. V was clipped by 4 bases and J by 10 bases; unmatched bases: 7. The V gene's germline CDR1 is MNHEY and CDR2 SMNVEV (reference sequence). This CDR3 has 16 amino acids. The CDR3 DNA follows: TGTGCCAGCAGTTCGGGGACTAGCGGGAGGGCCGGCGAGCAGTTCTTC. As protein: CASSSGTSGRAGEQFF.

The genes are TRBV30 and TRBJ1-4; D remains ambiguous. Germline V gene lookup returns CDR1 GTSNPN and CDR2 SVGIG (reference sequence). This CDR3 comprises 14 residues. Trimming shortened V by 3 bases and J by 7 bases, and 15 bases separated the two germline ends. DNA of the CDR3: TGTGCCTGGAGGGTGAGGGAGGGTGGTGAAAAACTGTTTTTT. Its protein is CAWRVREGGEKLFF.

The chain couples TRBV7-2 to TRBJ2-5, with D possibly being TRBD1 (6 bases). Germline V gene data show CDR1 as SGHTA and CDR2 as FQGNSA. V was shortened by 5 bases and J by 5 bases, with 15 bases between the two germline ends. The length of the CDR3 is 14 residues. In nucleotides, the CDR3 is TGTGCCAGCAGCACCCTGACAGGCGCCGAGACCCAGTACTTC. Amino acid sequence: CASSTLTGAETQYF.

The chain carries TRBV11-2 and TRBJ2-1; TRBD2 matches 13 bases. With 5 bases clipped from V and 7 bases from J, the junction kept 5 bases outside the gene matches. The germline gives CDR1 SGHAT, CDR2 FQNNGV. This CDR3 is 15 amino acids long. CDR3 in amino acids: CASSVPGLAGNEQFF. Written as DNA, the CDR3 is TGTGCCAGCAGCGTACCGGGACTAGCGGGGAATGAGCAGTTCTTC. The entire variable domain, with the rest obtained from reference TRBV11-2 and TRBJ2-1, is as follows: EAGVAQSPRYKIIEKRQSVAFWCNPISGHATLYWYQQILGQGPKLLIQFQNNGVVDDSQLPKDRFSAERLKGVDSTLKIQPAKLEDSAVYLCASSVPGLAGNEQFFGPGTRLTVL.

The gene calls are TRBV7-2 and TRBJ2-7; either TRBD1 or TRBD2 may fit D (5 bases each). Germline V lookup: CDR1 SGHTA, CDR2 FQGNSA. The CDR3 totals 15 residues. Trimming shortened V by 5 bases and J by 7 bases, and 21 bases separated the two germline ends. The CDR3 here is CASSHSVGTKGEQYF. DNA of the CDR3: TGTGCCAGCAGCCACTCGGTGGGGACGAAGGGTGAGCAGTACTTC.

This chain joins TRBV5-1 and TRBJ2-1; 16 bases map to TRBD2. The CDR3 extends over 20 amino acids. V gave up 4 bases and J gave up 3 bases; unmatched junction bases: 13. Per the germline V gene, CDR1 is SGHRS and CDR2 is YFSETQ. CDR3 coding DNA: TGCGCCAGCAGCGGCCTCCCGGGACTAGCGGGAGGGCCCATCTACAATGAGCAGTTCTTC. Translating it yields CASSGLPGLAGGPIYNEQFF.

The V and J genes are TRBV5-1 and TRBJ1-3; tentatively, D is TRBD1 (6 bases). There are 15 residues in the CDR3. CDR1 and CDR2 from the germline V gene are SGHRS and YFSETQ. V lost 4 bases and J lost 4, with 15 bases in between. The CDR3 DNA is TGCGCCAGCAGCGACAGGTTAACGAGGGGAAACACCATATATTTT. Encoded protein: CASSDRLTRGNTIYF.

V and J are TRBV6-5 and TRBJ1-2, with D maybe TRBD1 (6 bases). V shed 3 bases and J shed 3 bases, with 8 bases lying between them. The CDR3 contains 13 residues. Germline V gene sequence: CDR1 MNHEY, CDR2 SVGAGI. CDR3 residues: CASSYYRDYGYTF. CDR3 DNA sequence: TGTGCCAGCAGTTATTACAGGGACTATGGCTACACCTTC.

V gene TRBV27 combines with J gene TRBJ2-7; 8 nucleotides agree with TRBD2. The V gene's germline CDR1 is MNHEY and CDR2 SMNVEV (reference sequence). V shed 7 bases and J 1 base; nucleotides not matched to a gene: 9. CDR3 size: 15 residues. The CDR3 sequence is CASKHSGATSYEQYF. DNA of the CDR3: TGTGCCAGCAAACATAGCGGGGCAACATCCTACGAGCAGTACTTC.

This chain joins TRBV27 and TRBJ2-2; possibly TRBD1 or TRBD2 for D (5 bases each). Trimming took off 5 bases at V and 4 bases at J, with 11 bases between the two ends. CDR1 is MNHEY, CDR2 SMNVEV, per germline (reference sequence). The CDR3 consists of 14 residues. The CDR3: CASSNPGLTGELFF. The CDR3 DNA sequence: TGTGCCAGCAGTAATCCGGGGCTCACCGGGGAGCTGTTTTTT.

This chain uses TRBV7-9 with TRBJ2-7, with 8 bases that match TRBD2. The germline CDR1 and CDR2 sequences are SEHNR and FQNEAQ (reference sequence). V shed 8 bases, J shed 5 bases, and the junction held 14 bases outside the gene matches. The CDR3 totals 15 residues. CDR3 bases: TGTGCCAGCCCCAGCGGGAGCCCCCGTCCCCACGAGCAGTACTTC. Encoded protein: CASPSGSPRPHEQYF.

The genes are TRBV28 and TRBJ1-4, with D unclear. Germline V gene data show CDR1 as MDHEN and CDR2 as SYDVKM. V was trimmed by 2 bases and J by 8 bases, leaving 6 bases between them. This CDR3 comprises 12 residues. The CDR3 sequence is CASSLAAEKLFF. The CDR3, as DNA: TGTGCCAGCAGTTTAGCGGCAGAAAAACTGTTTTTT.

This clone was detected once. The rearrangement links TRBV11-2 to TRBJ2-3; 10 bases align to TRBD1. The germline V gene has CDR1 SGHAT and CDR2 FQNNGV. The CDR3 covers 18 residues. V dropped 5 bases and J dropped 2; count of bases not matched to a gene: 13. The CDR3 sequence: CASSNLGQGPPSTDTQYF. CDR3 nucleotide sequence: TGTGCCAGCAGCAACCTGGGACAGGGGCCCCCTTCCACAGATACGCAGTATTTT.

The rearrangement joins TRBV2 to TRBJ2-5; TRBD1 or TRBD2 may be the D gene (5 bases each). The length of the CDR3 is 16 residues. V was shortened by 3 bases and J by 2 bases, with 16 bases between the two germline ends. Per the germline V gene, CDR1 is SNHLY and CDR2 is FYNNEI. In DNA form, the CDR3 reads TGTGCCAGCAGTGAGGGGACCCCAATGGGGCAAGAGACCCAGTACTTC. Translation gives CASSEGTPMGQETQYF.

The rearrangement links TRBV7-9 to TRBJ1-1; D remains unclear. The CDR3 has 13 residues. Between the trimmed V and J ends, which lost 2 bases and 7 bases, there was a span of 11 bases. Germline assignment: CDR1 SEHNR and CDR2 FQNEAQ (reference sequence). The CDR3 is CASSLHGVDEAFF. In DNA, the CDR3 is TGTGCCAGCAGCTTACACGGAGTCGATGAAGCTTTCTTT. Full variable domain (missing parts from reference TRBV7-9 and TRBJ1-1): DTGVSQNPRHKITKRGQNVTFRCDPISEHNRLYWYRQTLGQGPEFLTYFQNEAQLEKSRLLSDRFSAERPKGSFSTLEIQRTEQGDSAMYLCASSLHGVDEAFFGQGTRLTVV.

The rearrangement uses TRBV5-8 and TRBJ2-7; D is possibly TRBD1 (5 bases). V lost 3 bases and J 2 bases, leaving 9 bases between the germline ends. This CDR3 has 13 amino acids. CDR1 SGHTS and CDR2 YDEGEE come from the germline V gene. Written as DNA, the CDR3 is TGTGCCAGCAGCTCCATGGGGCCCTACGAGCAGTACTTC. It specifies CASSSMGPYEQYF.

The V gene is TRBV7-8, the J gene TRBJ2-3; 10 nucleotides match TRBD2. The CDR3 loop spans 15 amino acids. Unmatched junction bases numbered 4, after V lost 2 bases and J lost 5 bases. The germline gives CDR1 SGHVS, CDR2 FQNEAQ. The CDR3 sequence: CASSLRTSGIDTQYF. In nucleotides, the CDR3 is TGTGCCAGCAGCTTAAGGACTAGCGGCATAGATACGCAGTATTTT.

The chain couples TRBV7-9 to TRBJ2-5; D call uncertain. The CDR3 consists of 12 residues. The V gene lost 5 bases and the J gene lost 0 bases, with 4 bases spanning the gap. Germline assignment: CDR1 SEHNR and CDR2 FQNEAQ (reference sequence). DNA of the CDR3: TGTGCCAGCAGCGGGTACCAAGAGACCCAGTACTTC. Translating it yields CASSGYQETQYF.

V gene TRBV29-1 combines with J gene TRBJ1-2; unclear D gene. The CDR3 has 11 amino acids. Germline V gene data show CDR1 as SQVTM and CDR2 as ANQGSEA. The V end was cut by 0 bases, the J end by 6 bases, with 5 bases between. As DNA, the CDR3 is TGCAGCGTTGAAGAAATGGATGGCTACACCTTC. Protein product: CSVEEMDGYTF.

This chain connects TRBV25-1 to TRBJ1-4, with D hard to call. CDR1 and CDR2 from the germline V gene are MGHDK and SYGVNS. Deletions cut 2 bases from V and 7 bases from J, with 14 bases between. The CDR3 is 15 amino acids. This CDR3 is CASSERVISAEKLFF. In nucleotides, the CDR3 is TGTGCCAGCAGTGAAAGGGTGATATCGGCTGAAAAACTGTTTTTT.

In DNA form, the CDR3 reads TGCACCAGCAGCCAAGATAAGGCTGGGGCAACCACAGATACGCAGTATTTT. It is translated as CTSSQDKAGATTDTQYF. This chain uses TRBV1 with TRBJ2-3; the DNA was not compared with TRBD1, the D call given in the table. TRBV1 is described as a pseudogene. This CDR3 has 17 amino acids.